These 24 T cell receptor beta chains came from one sample sequenced in a study of chemoradiotherapy in HPV16-positive cancers. Sequenced by immunoSEQ multiplex PCR; TCRdb stores in-frame clones only, minus some. The repertoire holds over 20,000 clones, around two thirds seen once, with roughly 2.6% in the top ten. This specimen was acquired from a patient who underwent chemoradiotherapy. The receptors were gathered from a human donor with HPV-associated anogenital cancer.

The chain is built from TRBV6-5 and TRBJ2-7; TRBD2 might be the D (5 bases). Germline CDR1 MNHEY, CDR2 SVGAGI. CDR3 length: 14 residues. The ends were cut back, 7 bases at V and 2 bases at J, with 15 bases in the middle. CDR3 residues: CASTPAGTAYEQYF. CDR3 nucleotide sequence: TGTGCCAGCACCCCCGCGGGCACGGCCTACGAGCAGTACTTC.

The chain is built from TRBV30 and TRBJ2-3, with 8 bases identical to TRBD2. This CDR3 is built from 14 residues. V lost 5 bases, J lost 2 bases, and 6 bases stayed unmatched. Per germline, CDR1 GTSNPN and CDR2 SVGIG (reference sequence). The CDR3 here is CAWRHGGATDTQYF. Written as DNA, the CDR3 is TGTGCCTGGCGCCACGGGGGGGCCACAGATACGCAGTATTTT.

J is TRBJ2-1 and V is TRBV11-2; TRBD2 aligns across 7 bases. The CDR3 is 12 amino acids. Trimming removed 5 bases from V and 13 bases from J; junction bases left unmatched: 8. The germline V gene has CDR1 SGHAT and CDR2 FQNNGV. For the CDR3, the DNA is TGTGCCAGCAGCCCGGGGGGACTGGGCCAGTTCTTC. This encodes CASSPGGLGQFF. Full variable domain (outside the CDR3, taken from reference TRBV11-2 and TRBJ2-1): EAGVAQSPRYKIIEKRQSVAFWCNPISGHATLYWYQQILGQGPKLLIQFQNNGVVDDSQLPKDRFSAERLKGVDSTLKIQPAKLEDSAVYLCASSPGGLGQFFGPGTRLTVL.

The table lists this clone with a count of one. The chain is built from TRBV5-4 and TRBJ2-7; 10 bases line up with TRBD1. J was trimmed by 2 bases and V by 2 bases; bases with no gene match: 4. The V gene's germline CDR1 is SGHNT and CDR2 YYREEE (reference sequence). This CDR3 is built from 15 residues. CDR3 bases: TGTGCCAGCAGCTTTGACAGGGGGCGCGCCTACGAGCAGTACTTC. Protein: CASSFDRGRAYEQYF.

DNA for the CDR3: TGTGCCACCCAACGGGGGACTAGCGGACCCAATGAGCAGTTCTTC. Protein sequence: CATQRGTSGPNEQFF. The chain employs TRBV6-5 and TRBJ2-1, with 11 bases aligning to TRBD2. Germline V gene data show CDR1 as MNHEY and CDR2 as SVGAGI. The CDR3 is 15 amino acids. The ends lost 10 bases at V and 6 bases at J; junction bases unmatched: 11.

The chain is built from TRBV27 and TRBJ2-1; 9 bases line up with TRBD2. Germline CDR1 and CDR2: MNHEY and SMNVEV (reference sequence). The V and J ends lost 4 bases and 6 bases, in that order; junction bases with no gene match: 10. The CDR3 totals 16 residues. The CDR3 here is CASSWASGNRFNEQFF. The CDR3 nucleotides read TGTGCCAGCAGTTGGGCTAGCGGGAACCGTTTCAATGAGCAGTTCTTC.

This chain links TRBV19 with TRBJ1-6, with TRBD1 matching 10 bases. V lost 5 bases and J lost 7; bases outside the gene matches: 2. CDR1 and CDR2 (germline): LNHDA, SQIVND (reference sequence). The CDR3 length is 14 residues. In DNA form, the CDR3 reads TGTGCCAGTAGTCGGACAGGGGGAAATTCACCCCTCCACTTT. Amino acid sequence: CASSRTGGNSPLHF.

The chain combines TRBV30 with TRBJ2-7; 7 bases map to TRBD1. V trimming: 4 bases; J trimming: 3 bases; junction bases outside the gene matches: 9. Germline V CDR1 and CDR2: GTSNPN, SVGIG (reference sequence). This CDR3 is 14 amino acids long. CDR3 sequence: CAWKTGKEIYEQYF. The DNA of the CDR3 is TGTGCCTGGAAGACAGGGAAGGAGATCTACGAGCAGTACTTC.

The chain recombines TRBV28 with TRBJ2-2; D is ambiguous. Germline CDR1 and CDR2: MDHEN and SYDVKM. V was clipped by 7 bases and J by 1 base, with 10 bases between them. The CDR3 has 14 amino acids. The CDR3 nucleotides are TGTGCCAGCATTCCTTACGGGAACACCGGGGAGCTGTTTTTT. Residues: CASIPYGNTGELFF.

The gene calls are TRBV6-6 and TRBJ2-3; 7 nucleotides agree with TRBD2. CDR1 and CDR2 (germline): MNHNY, SVGAGI (reference sequence). The CDR3 has 13 residues. Trimming removed 6 bases from V and 3 bases from J; junction bases left unmatched: 3. The CDR3 nucleotides read TGTGCCAGCAGCCGCGGGAGTACAGATACGCAGTATTTT. Its protein is CASSRGSTDTQYF.

V is TRBV27 and J is TRBJ1-2; D is undetermined. The germline CDR1 and CDR2 sequences are MNHEY and SMNVEV (reference sequence). There are 15 residues in the CDR3. Trimming left V 5 bases short and J 0 bases short, with 13 bases between. CDR3 sequence reads: CASSLQGGTNYGYTF. The CDR3 nucleotides read TGTGCCAGCAGTCTCCAAGGCGGGACTAACTATGGCTACACCTTC.

In this sample, this clone turned up a few times. This chain connects TRBV6-1 to TRBJ2-5, with 10 bases matching TRBD2. The CDR3 consists of 15 residues. Germline CDR1 and CDR2: MNHNS and SASEGT. V trimming: 5 bases; J trimming: 1 base; junction bases outside the gene matches: 4. DNA of the CDR3: TGTGCCAGCAGTTCGGGACTAGCGATCCAAGAGACCCAGTACTTC. As protein: CASSSGLAIQETQYF.

This clone was seen only a few times. The chain uses TRBV29-1 and TRBJ1-2; TRBD1 aligns across 8 bases. The CDR3 is 11 residues long. The ends lost 7 bases at V and 8 bases at J; junction bases unmatched: 6. Germline V lookup: CDR1 SQVTM, CDR2 ANQGSEA. CDR3 sequence: CSAPQGEGYTF. CDR3 bases: TGCAGCGCCCCACAGGGGGAGGGCTACACCTTC. Combining the CDR3 with reference TRBV29-1 and TRBJ1-2 gives the whole variable domain SAVISQKPSRDICQRGTSLTIQCQVDSQVTMMFWYRQQPGQSLTLIATANQGSEATYESGFVIDKFPISRPNLTFSTLTVSNMSPEDSSIYLCSAPQGEGYTFGSGTRLTVV.

The gene calls are TRBV13 and TRBJ1-1; 7 nucleotides align to TRBD1. The CDR3 runs to 14 residues. Germline lookup yields CDR1 PRHDT and CDR2 FYEKMQ (reference sequence). J lost 6 bases, V lost 5 bases, and 9 bases had no gene match. As DNA, the CDR3 is TGTGCCAGCAGCGCTAATCAGGGGGTCGCTGAAGCTTTCTTT. Its translation is CASSANQGVAEAFF.

This clone was found once. Written as DNA, the CDR3 is TGCAGCGTTGAAGAGGGGACAGGGTTTGAAGCTTTCTTT. Translating it yields CSVEEGTGFEAFF. The chain recombines TRBV29-1 with TRBJ1-1; 9 bases map to TRBD1. The CDR3 is 13 amino acids. Per germline, CDR1 SQVTM and CDR2 ANQGSEA. The ends lost 0 bases at V and 7 bases at J; junction bases unmatched: 3. The full variable domain, rest sourced from reference TRBV29-1 and TRBJ1-1, is SAVISQKPSRDICQRGTSLTIQCQVDSQVTMMFWYRQQPGQSLTLIATANQGSEATYESGFVIDKFPISRPNLTFSTLTVSNMSPEDSSIYLCSVEEGTGFEAFFGQGTRLTVV.

The rearrangement links TRBV2 to TRBJ2-7; D not certain. The germline CDR1 and CDR2 sequences are SNHLY and FYNNEI. The CDR3 totals 12 residues. V lost 5 bases and J lost 5, with 10 bases in between. The CDR3 coding sequence is TGTGCCAGCAGTAGGCAGATCCACGAGCAGTACTTC. As protein: CASSRQIHEQYF.

This rearrangement joins TRBV6-1 to TRBJ2-2, with D tentatively TRBD1 (7 bases). The CDR3 consists of 14 residues. Looked up from germline, CDR1 is MNHNS and CDR2 is SASEGT. V lost 8 bases to trimming and J lost 5 bases, with 15 bases between them. CDR3 amino acids: CASDLQGGTGELFF. For the CDR3, the DNA is TGTGCCAGCGACCTGCAGGGGGGAACCGGGGAGCTGTTTTTT.

The chain links TRBV11-3 to TRBJ2-6; possibly TRBD1 for D (5 bases). Germline assignment: CDR1 SGHNT and CDR2 YENEEA. Trimming took off 5 bases at V and 0 bases at J, with 8 bases between the two ends. The CDR3 is 15 amino acids. The DNA for the CDR3 is TGTGCCAGCAGCATCACAGGCTCTGGGGCCAACGTCCTGACTTTC. Its protein product is CASSITGSGANVLTF.

This clone occurred once. The chain links TRBV28 to TRBJ1-6, with a possible D match to TRBD1 (5 bases). This CDR3 is built from 15 residues. V was cut by 3 bases and J by 7 bases, with 13 bases left in between. Looked up from germline, CDR1 is MDHEN and CDR2 is SYDVKM. DNA of the CDR3: TGTGCCAGCAGTTTGGCAGGCCCAGGGAATTCACCCCTCCACTTT. Translated, it gives CASSLAGPGNSPLHF.

This clone has more than one count but fewer than ten. The genes are TRBV10-3 and TRBJ2-2; TRBD1 is a possible D gene (5 bases). This CDR3 has 15 residues. CDR1 is ENHRY and CDR2 is SYGVKD in the germline V gene. Trimming removed 4 bases from V and 0 bases from J, with 9 bases in between. CDR3: CAISGRQSNTGELFF. CDR3 coding DNA: TGTGCCATCAGTGGAAGACAGTCGAACACCGGGGAGCTGTTTTTT.

The chain has TRBV19 and TRBJ1-1, with unresolved D. Trimming cost V 3 bases and J 0 bases, with 8 bases left between them. Germline CDR1 LNHDA, CDR2 SQIVND (reference sequence). The CDR3 loop spans 14 amino acids. The CDR3 sequence: CASSISGLNTEAFF. CDR3 in DNA: TGTGCCAGTAGTATCTCAGGCCTGAACACTGAAGCTTTCTTT. Drawing the rest from reference TRBV19 and TRBJ1-1, the complete variable domain is DGGITQSPKYLFRKEGQNVTLSCEQNLNHDAMYWYRQDPGQGLRLIYYSQIVNDFQKGDIAEGYSVSREKKESFPLTVTSAQKNPTAFYLCASSISGLNTEAFFGQGTRLTVV.

This rearrangement joins TRBV7-2 to TRBJ2-5, with TRBD2 matching over 7 bases. Per the germline V gene, CDR1 is SGHTA and CDR2 is FQGNSA. V was clipped by 5 bases and J by 5 bases; unmatched bases: 11. CDR3 length equals 15 residues. CDR3 in amino acids: CASSPGGSSRETQYF. CDR3 in DNA: TGTGCCAGCAGCCCGGGGGGTAGCTCGAGGGAGACCCAGTACTTC.

This chain joins TRBV5-1 and TRBJ2-2; unclear D gene. CDR3 length equals 14 residues. Germline V gene lookup returns CDR1 SGHRS and CDR2 YFSETQ. Trimming removed 6 bases at V and 2 bases at J, with 11 bases between. CDR3 amino acids: CASILESNTGELFF. CDR3 DNA: TGCGCCAGCATACTTGAGAGTAACACCGGGGAGCTGTTTTTT.

V is TRBV6-1 and J is TRBJ1-2; D gene uncertain. V was clipped by 6 bases and J by 5 bases, with 16 bases between them. From germline, CDR1 is MNHNS and CDR2 SASEGT. CDR3 length: 14 amino acids. In nucleotides, the CDR3 is TGTGCCAGCAGACCGACCCCGAGGGTATATGGCTACACCTTC. Its translation: CASRPTPRVYGYTF.